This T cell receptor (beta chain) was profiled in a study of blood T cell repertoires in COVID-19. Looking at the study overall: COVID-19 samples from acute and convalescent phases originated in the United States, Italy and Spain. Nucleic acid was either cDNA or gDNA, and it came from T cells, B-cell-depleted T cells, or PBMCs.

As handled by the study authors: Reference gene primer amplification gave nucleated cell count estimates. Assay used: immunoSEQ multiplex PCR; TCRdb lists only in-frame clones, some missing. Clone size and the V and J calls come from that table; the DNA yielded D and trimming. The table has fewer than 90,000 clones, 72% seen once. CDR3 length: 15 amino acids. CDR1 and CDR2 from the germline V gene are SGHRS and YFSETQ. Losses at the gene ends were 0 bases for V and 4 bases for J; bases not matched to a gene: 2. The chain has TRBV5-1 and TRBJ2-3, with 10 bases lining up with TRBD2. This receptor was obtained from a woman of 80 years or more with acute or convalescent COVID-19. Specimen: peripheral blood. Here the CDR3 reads CASSLALAGADTQYF. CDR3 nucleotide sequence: TGCGCCAGCAGCTTGGCGCTAGCGGGGGCAGATACGCAGTATTTT.